This TCR beta chain was sequenced during a study of blood T cell repertoires in COVID-19 (dated by TCRdb to 2019 to 2021). Some background on the complete study: Collaborator samples came from the United States, Italy and Spain and covered acute and convalescent phases of COVID-19. The material from the prospective study consisted of cDNA or gDNA derived from T cells, B-cell-depleted T cells, or PBMCs. Subjects who had been exposed to COVID-19, were actively infected with it, or had recovered from it provided the deeply sampled blood TCRbeta repertoires that made up the dataset. The repertoires were released in a freely available public database intended as a resource for research on the immune response to SARS-CoV-2. Samples came from the ongoing ImmuneRACE study (first 160 participants) plus 1,254 subjects from 6 global collaborators. Sample metadata almost always included a de-identified subject ID, COVID-19 status, age in years and sex. Where HLA class I and class II types were available, the types were taken from metadata supplied by the sample provider, not from assay-based typing.

For this clone: Its recognized antigen is unknown. Within one base of it there is no much larger clone, and no base qualities were kept.

The immunoSEQ Assay, a bias-controlled multiplex PCR, was used to amplify TCRbeta CDR3 regions from genomic DNA. The published analysis was carried out like this. The number of nucleated cells in each sample was estimated from the amplification of reference gene primers within the assay. Sequence reads were collapsed and filtered to measure the absolute abundance of every unique TCRbeta CDR3 rearrangement. For each sample, productive Simpson clonality was calculated by taking the square root of Simpson's diversity index across productive rearrangements. TCRdb obtained this table from immuneACCESS and retained in-frame rearrangements with V and J assigned. These tables miss some clones; where compared with another copy, unresolved V genes account for less than half of the shortfall, and the remainder is unexplained. V, J and clone size were drawn from that table, and D and trimming were deduced from the DNA. This sample gives about 340,000 clones in total; 88% of them show up just once. The ten most abundant clones make up more than 5.5% of the sample.

Beyond this particular receptor, the publication reports: The quantity of clinical and demographic metadata differed by source and by participant and was supplied without curation.

One collaborating source in Seattle enrolled patients during active infection and followed them longitudinally through the course of disease. Whole blood was collected in K2EDTA tubes by collaborating institutions according to the institutions' own protocols. Collaborator samples were shipped for TCRbeta analysis as frozen whole blood, isolated PBMCs, or DNA extracted from either sample type. CDR1 and CDR2 are read off the germline V gene as SQVTM and ANQGSEA. From its cysteine to its phenylalanine, the CDR3 spans 12 amino acids. CDR3 DNA only is kept here, 36 bases in frame from base 1. The germline V and J ends show losses of 4 bases and 6 bases respectively, and no gene match explains 4 bases of the junction.

The chain employs TRBV29-1 and TRBJ2-7; 9 middle bases align to TRBD1. The source material was peripheral blood. The sequence derives from a woman between 65 and 79 years old with COVID-19, enrolled during active disease. At the DNA level, the sequence is TGCAGCGTTGGCGGGACAGGGCGCGAGCAGTACTTC. This gives the protein CSVGGTGREQYF.